The 31 T cell receptor beta chains reported below all come from one sample, sequenced in a study of vaccination and CD4 T cells after COVID-19. Their specific antigens are unknown. CD4+ T cells that had been cultured provided DNA sequenced with the Oncomine TCR Beta short-read assay. TCRdb re-called the PCR reads through MiXCR, storing one row per CDR3 protein. The sample consists of around 19,000 distinct CDR3 sequences, around 63% of them appearing once. Documented treatment: approximately 10-day PBMC culture with coronavirus spike peptide pools or control peptides (ViraFEST assay). Sequenced sample: CD4+ T cells from blood, cultured in vitro. These receptors came from a human donor who had recovered from COVID-19.

The CDR3 DNA reads TGTGCCAGCAGCTTGCAACCGAGGGAGCAGTTCTTC. Translating it yields CASSLQPREQFF. The chain employs TRBV5-4 and TRBJ2-1; no reliable D call. Germline CDR1 and CDR2: SGHNT and YYREEE (reference sequence). The CDR3 length is 12 residues. With 1 base removed from V and 10 bases from J, the gap between germline ends came to 9 bases.

This clonotype was counted between two and nine times. The genes are TRBV6-5 and TRBJ1-2, with 7 bases fitting TRBD1. Germline lookup yields CDR1 MNHEY and CDR2 SVGAGI. V gave up 1 base and J gave up 8 bases; unmatched junction bases: 13. The CDR3 has 16 residues. The CDR3 DNA reads as TGTGCCAGCAGTTACTTAGGACAGGACAGTTTTAGCGGCTACACCTTC. It yields the protein CASSYLGQDSFSGYTF.

This clonotype was counted between two and nine times. The chain couples TRBV20-1 to TRBJ1-5, with D maybe TRBD1 (5 bases). The germline V and J ends were trimmed by 1 base and 1 base, with 8 bases remaining between them. The CDR3 has 14 residues. CDR1 and CDR2 from the germline V gene are DFQATT and SNEGSKA (reference sequence). For the CDR3, the DNA is TGCAGTGCTAGAGCTGGGACGAGCAATCAGCCCCAGCATTTT. This translates into CSARAGTSNQPQHF.

The rearrangement joins TRBV6-2 or TRBV6-3 to TRBJ2-1, with D unclear. Germline V gene lookup returns CDR1 MNHEY and CDR2 SVGEGT. The CDR3 totals 14 residues. Trimming cost V 3 bases and J 9 bases, with 15 bases left between them. This chain's CDR3 is CASSYRTATIEQFF. CDR3 DNA: TGTGCCAGCAGTTATAGGACCGCCACGATTGAGCAGTTCTTC.

The chain combines TRBV7-2 with TRBJ1-2; D ambiguous. Trimming left V 5 bases short and J 2 bases short, with 9 bases between. The CDR3 is 13 residues long. The V gene's germline CDR1 is SGHTA and CDR2 FQGNSA. CDR3 nucleotides: TGTGCCAGCAGCCGCGACAAGAACTATGGCTACACCTTC. Its protein product is CASSRDKNYGYTF.

This clonotype was seen more than once but under ten times. The chain is built from TRBV6-1 and TRBJ1-2, with D maybe TRBD1 (5 bases). V was cut by 5 bases and J by 5 bases, with 15 bases left in between. CDR3 size: 14 residues. Germline V gene data show CDR1 as MNHNS and CDR2 as SASEGT. CDR3 protein: CASSTGGGRYGYTF. CDR3 in DNA: TGTGCCAGCAGTACCGGGGGGGGGAGGTATGGCTACACCTTC.

The genes are TRBV12-3 or TRBV12-4 and TRBJ1-2; 7 positions agree with TRBD1. This CDR3 comprises 12 residues. J gave up 4 bases and V 10 bases, and 6 bases lay outside the gene matches. Here the CDR3 reads CATWGQSYGYTF. The CDR3 DNA reads as TGTGCCACTTGGGGACAGTCCTATGGCTACACCTTC.

The rearrangement joins TRBV7-9 to TRBJ1-4; D gene unclear. The CDR3 contains 14 residues. V shed 3 bases and J shed 8 bases, with 13 bases lying between them. The germline V gene encodes CDR1 SEHNR and CDR2 FQNEAQ (reference sequence). The CDR3 bases are TGTGCCAGCAGCTTCGGGGTCAGTTGGGAAAAACTGTTTTTT. Translation gives CASSFGVSWEKLFF.

The chain uses TRBV7-2 and TRBJ1-3; D ambiguous. Between the trimmed V and J ends, which lost 5 bases and 0 bases, there was a span of 5 bases. Germline V gene sequence: CDR1 SGHTA, CDR2 FQGNSA. This CDR3 has 13 amino acids. The CDR3 nucleotides are TGTGCCAGCAGCCGAGGCTCTGGAAACACCATATATTTT. This gives the protein CASSRGSGNTIYF.

This sequence joins TRBV7-8 and TRBJ1-2, with unresolved D. The CDR3 contains 14 residues. Per germline, CDR1 SGHVS and CDR2 FQNEAQ. Trimming left V 1 base short and J 8 bases short, with 14 bases between. The CDR3 spells CASSLGGWVGGYTF. The CDR3 coding sequence is TGTGCCAGCAGCTTAGGAGGGTGGGTCGGCGGCTACACCTTC.

The CDR3 protein is CASSLGTDLGETQYF. CDR3 nucleotides: TGTGCCAGCAGTTTAGGGACAGATCTAGGAGAGACCCAGTACTTC. The chain uses TRBV27 and TRBJ2-5; TRBD1 matches 7 bases. The CDR3 is made up of 15 amino acids. CDR1 is MNHEY and CDR2 is SMNVEV in the germline V gene (reference sequence). Losses at the gene ends were 2 bases for V and 4 bases for J; bases not matched to a gene: 7.

The chain links TRBV4-2 to TRBJ1-5; 7 positions agree with TRBD1. The germline V gene has CDR1 LGHNA and CDR2 YNFKEQ. Trimming cost V 1 base and J 6 bases; bases outside gene matches: 6. This CDR3 has 15 amino acids. Here the CDR3 reads CASSQADREAQPQHF. CDR3 sequence (DNA): TGTGCCAGCAGCCAAGCCGACAGGGAGGCTCAGCCCCAGCATTTT.

V gene TRBV7-2 combines with J gene TRBJ2-7; D is unclear. The V and J ends lost 1 base and 2 bases respectively, with 6 bases between them. The germline V gene has CDR1 SGHTA and CDR2 FQGNSA. The CDR3 has 13 amino acids. This chain's CDR3 is CASSLVDTYEQYF. CDR3 DNA sequence: TGTGCCAGCAGCTTAGTCGATACCTACGAGCAGTACTTC.

This clonotype was seen a handful of times. The chain joins TRBV10-3 to TRBJ1-6; maybe TRBD1 (5 bases). Germline V gene sequence: CDR1 ENHRY, CDR2 SYGVKD. Trimming removed 8 bases at V and 7 bases at J, with 9 bases between. The CDR3 loop spans 12 amino acids. The CDR3 loop reads CAIGGGNSPLHF. Here the CDR3 DNA reads TGTGCCATCGGGGGAGGCAATTCACCCCTCCACTTT.

J is TRBJ2-3 and V is TRBV20-1; D gene unclear. The CDR3 consists of 14 residues. V was cut by 3 bases and J by 4 bases, with 14 bases left in between. Looked up from germline, CDR1 is DFQATT and CDR2 is SNEGSKA (reference sequence). CDR3 DNA: TGCAGTGCTAGCCCTACCTCCGCCGCAGATACGCAGTATTTT. This encodes CSASPTSAADTQYF.

The chain has TRBV28 and TRBJ2-5, with D possibly TRBD2 on 7 matching bases. The CDR3 has 19 amino acids. Germline V gene lookup returns CDR1 MDHEN and CDR2 SYDVKM. Trimming took 3 bases from V and 4 from J, leaving 27 bases between them. For the CDR3, the DNA is TGTGCCAGCAGTTTTACCGCCCGGGGGGCGGTGGGAACGGGAGAGACCCAGTACTTC. This gives the protein CASSFTARGAVGTGETQYF.

In its sample, this clonotype was seen a few times. The chain recombines TRBV28 with TRBJ1-5; 7 nucleotides agree with TRBD1. The CDR3 sequence is 13 residues long. Germline lookup yields CDR1 MDHEN and CDR2 SYDVKM. The trim removed 7 bases at V and 4 bases at J, leaving 4 bases unmatched. The CDR3 nucleotides are TGTGCCAGCAAGGGGGCAGGAAATCAGCCCCAGCATTTT. It encodes CASKGAGNQPQHF.

The chain uses TRBV7-3 and TRBJ2-3, with D uncertain. Deletions cut 0 bases from V and 6 bases from J, with 7 bases between. Per germline, CDR1 SGHTA and CDR2 FQGTGA. This CDR3 is built from 13 residues. The CDR3 region is CASSLTKADTQYF. The CDR3 coding sequence is TGTGCCAGCAGCTTAACGAAGGCGGATACGCAGTATTTT.

The chain has TRBV6-1 and TRBJ1-5; 9 bases map to TRBD1. Germline V gene lookup returns CDR1 MNHNS and CDR2 SASEGT. V lost 6 bases to trimming and J lost 4 bases; unmatched junction nucleotides: 10. The CDR3 has 16 amino acids. CDR3 in DNA: TGTGCCAGCAGGGAAAGCGGGACAGGGTATAATCAGCCCCAGCATTTT. Amino acid sequence: CASRESGTGYNQPQHF.

This clonotype has only a few counts. The rearrangement links TRBV7-2 to TRBJ1-4, with TRBD1 identical over 11 bases. The ends lost 5 bases at V and 8 bases at J; junction bases unmatched: 4. The germline gives CDR1 SGHTA, CDR2 FQGNSA. The CDR3 has 14 amino acids. CDR3 nucleotides: TGTGCCAGCAGCCGGACAGGGGGCGCGGAAAAACTGTTTTTT. Amino acid sequence: CASSRTGGAEKLFF.

The chain links TRBV5-1 to TRBJ2-7; a possible D gene is TRBD1 (5 bases). V was pared by 0 bases and J by 1 base, with 11 bases between. The CDR3 consists of 15 residues. Germline CDR1 is SGHRS and CDR2 is YFSETQ. CDR3 DNA: TGCGCCAGCAGCTTGGAGGGGAAGGGATCCTACGAGCAGTACTTC. Translated, it gives CASSLEGKGSYEQYF.

The rearrangement links TRBV2 to TRBJ2-3; maybe TRBD1 (6 bases). This CDR3 is built from 15 residues. Germline assignment: CDR1 SNHLY and CDR2 FYNNEI. V was clipped by 4 bases and J by 2 bases, with 13 bases between them. The CDR3 coding sequence is TGTGCCAGCAGTGGAGGACAGACATTCACAGATACGCAGTATTTT. Encoded protein: CASSGGQTFTDTQYF.

This clonotype showed up just a few times. CDR3 DNA: TGTGCCAGCAGTGGGGGAGGGAAGTTAGTTGGCTACACCTTC. It yields the protein CASSGGGKLVGYTF. The chain combines TRBV2 with TRBJ1-2, with D hard to call. CDR1 and CDR2 from the germline V gene are SNHLY and FYNNEI. CDR3 size: 14 residues. Trimming cost V 4 bases and J 7 bases, with 16 bases left between them. Looking up the rest from reference TRBV2 and TRBJ1-2 gives the full variable domain: EPEVTQTPSHQVTQMGQEVILRCVPISNHLYFYWYRQILGQKVEFLVSFYNNEISEKSEIFDDQFSVERPDGSNFTLKIRSTKLEDSAMYFCASSGGGKLVGYTFGSGTRLTVV.

CDR3 nucleotide sequence: TGCAGTGCTCCGAGGCAGGGGGCCTACGAGCAGTACTTC. Residues: CSAPRQGAYEQYF. This chain joins TRBV20-1 and TRBJ2-7; 7 nucleotides agree with TRBD1. V gave up 5 bases and J gave up 2 bases; unmatched junction bases: 6. The CDR3 has 13 amino acids. From germline, CDR1 is DFQATT and CDR2 SNEGSKA (reference sequence).

This clonotype occurred once. This chain joins TRBV20-1 and TRBJ1-1; D unclear. The germline CDR1 and CDR2 sequences are DFQATT and SNEGSKA (reference sequence). The CDR3 spans 13 residues. V was shortened by 4 bases and J by 1 base, with 10 bases between the two germline ends. The CDR3 sequence is CSATRPQNTEAFF. Written as DNA, the CDR3 is TGCAGTGCTACACGCCCTCAGAACACTGAAGCTTTCTTT.

The chain combines TRBV19 with TRBJ2-3; the match to TRBD1 covers 7 bases. Germline loops: CDR1 LNHDA, CDR2 SQIVND (reference sequence). This CDR3 comprises 17 residues. Trimming at V came to 0 bases and at J to 7 bases, leaving 13 bases not matched to a gene. CDR3 coding DNA: TGTGCCAGTAGTATAGATTCCAGGACAGGCCCAGCAAATACGCAGTATTTT. Residues: CASSIDSRTGPANTQYF.

This clonotype showed up just a few times. The rearrangement uses TRBV19 and TRBJ1-2; D is unclear. The V end was cut by 8 bases, the J end by 2 bases, with 6 bases between. Germline-derived CDR1 and CDR2 are LNHDA and SQIVND (reference sequence). CDR3 length: 11 amino acids. CDR3 bases: TGTGCCAGTGGTTTGAACTATGGCTACACCTTC. Translation gives CASGLNYGYTF.

This clonotype has only a few counts. J is TRBJ1-5 and V is TRBV6-1; D is possibly TRBD1 (6 bases). This CDR3 comprises 15 residues. Trimming left V 6 bases short and J 2 bases short, with 14 bases between. Germline V gives CDR1 MNHNS, CDR2 SASEGT. The CDR3 coding sequence is TGTGCCAGCAGAAGGGGGGGGCAAGGCAATCAGCCCCAGCATTTT. It is translated as CASRRGGQGNQPQHF.

This clonotype appeared a few times. This sequence joins TRBV6-1 and TRBJ1-1, with a tentative D call TRBD1 (5 bases). Trimming took 5 bases from V and 5 from J, leaving 12 bases between them. The CDR3 runs 13 residues. The germline CDR1 and CDR2 sequences are MNHNS and SASEGT. Here the CDR3 DNA reads TGTGCCAGCAGTAGGGGCTCAGGTACTGAAGCTTTCTTT. Residues: CASSRGSGTEAFF.

V usage is TRBV2 and J usage is TRBJ1-1; D gene ambiguous. V lost 8 bases and J lost 0, with 13 bases in between. This CDR3 has 14 residues. From germline, CDR1 is SNHLY and CDR2 FYNNEI. CDR3 nucleotides: TGTGCCAGCCAGTTGATTTGTCTGAACACTGAAGCTTTCTTT. Its protein is CASQLICLNTEAFF.

V gene TRBV11-3 combines with J gene TRBJ1-1, with D possibly matching TRBD1 (5 bases). The CDR3 covers 12 residues. The germline gives CDR1 SGHNT, CDR2 YENEEA. V was trimmed by 5 bases and J by 5 bases, leaving 9 bases between them. CDR3 in DNA: TGTGCCAGCAGCCAACGGGGGACTGAAGCTTTCTTT. Amino acid sequence: CASSQRGTEAFF.